This is a list of T cell receptor beta chains from one sample in a study of blood T cells in healthy people across ages. One entry per CDR3 protein results from TCRdb running MiXCR on the 5' RACE reads. The top ten hold around a fifth of the sample, which has roughly 790,000 distinct CDR3 sequences, roughly 44% seen once. What was sequenced was blood. The receptors originated from a woman between 55 and 75 years old in good health. Each CDR3 is given with its conserved first and last residue. The D gene is left open where the match is weak. For some rows the clone size is stated as once, few or many, or as a class when expanded; others skip it.

TRBV6-1	TRBD1	TRBJ2-6	.	CASSANPGQPSSGANVLTF	TGTGCCAGCAGTGCGAATCCGGGACAGCCGTCCTCTGGGGCCAACGTCCTGACTTTC
TRBV5-1	TRBD1	TRBJ1-5	.	CASSIGEGGTQPQHF	TGCGCCAGCAGCATCGGGGAAGGGGGCACGCAGCCCCAGCATTTT
TRBV25-1	TRBD2	TRBJ2-1	few	CASSESGLGGGNEQFF	TGTGCCAGCAGTGAATCTGGTTTGGGGGGGGGAAATGAGCAGTTCTTC
TRBV7-2	TRBD1	TRBJ1-1	.	CASSEQGAPGEAFF	TGTGCCAGCAGCGAGCAGGGGGCGCCGGGTGAAGCTTTCTTT
TRBV25-1	TRBD1	TRBJ1-1	.	CASSGRGLNTEAFF	TGTGCCAGCAGTGGCAGGGGGCTAAACACTGAAGCTTTCTTT
TRBV6-5	TRBD2	TRBJ2-1	.	CASSYSIPAGGYNEQFF	TGTGCCAGCAGTTACTCGATCCCAGCGGGGGGTTACAATGAGCAGTTCTTC
TRBV7-9	.	TRBJ2-5	.	CASDYRQRGQETQYF	TGTGCCAGCGACTACCGACAGAGAGGACAAGAGACCCAGTACTTC
TRBV18	.	TRBJ2-1	once	CASQGRNQETQFF	TGTGCCAGCCAAGGACGGAACCAAGAGACCCAGTTCTTC
TRBV12-3/TRBV12-4	.	TRBJ2-7	few	CASSLAGGGWYF	TGTGCCAGCAGTTTAGCGGGAGGTGGGTGGTACTTC
TRBV25-1	.	TRBJ2-3	.	CASSEASGDGGRLTVTQYF	TGTGCCAGCAGTGAAGCCTCGGGGGACGGAGGCAGACTCACAGTTACGCAGTATTTT
TRBV7-3	TRBD2	TRBJ2-1	.	CASSRNRDYAYNEQFF	TGTGCCAGCAGCCGAAATCGGGACTACGCATACAATGAGCAGTTCTTC
TRBV2	TRBD2	TRBJ2-1	.	CASSDLATSGIIEQFF	TGTGCCAGCAGTGACCTCGCGACTAGCGGGATAATTGAGCAGTTCTTC
TRBV2	TRBD2	TRBJ2-7	.	CASREGPYERYF	TGTGCCAGCCGGGAGGGCCCCTACGAGCGGTACTTC
TRBV29-1	TRBD1	TRBJ1-4	many	CSVMTGSDEKLFF	TGCAGCGTGATGACAGGGTCGGATGAAAAACTGTTTTTT
TRBV30	.	TRBJ1-5	.	CAWSPGGSNQPQHF	TGTGCCTGGAGCCCGGGGGGGAGCAATCAGCCCCAGCATTTT
TRBV6-2/TRBV6-3	.	TRBJ2-3	.	CASIPRDYGDTQYF	TGTGCCAGCATTCCAAGGGATTACGGGGATACGCAGTATTTT
TRBV5-6	TRBD1	TRBJ2-4	once	CASSVPGQGKNIQYF	TGTGCCAGCAGCGTACCGGGACAGGGCAAAAACATTCAGTACTTC
TRBV9	.	TRBJ2-5	many	CASSSLGGETQYF	TGTGCCAGCAGCTCTCTTGGGGGGGAGACCCAGTACTTC
TRBV6-5	.	TRBJ2-3	.	CASGSGHGTDTQYF	TGTGCCAGCGGGTCGGGACATGGCACAGATACGCAGTATTTT
TRBV18	TRBD2	TRBJ2-5	.	CASSQLAEETQYF	TGTGCCAGCTCTCAACTAGCGGAAGAGACCCAGTACTTC
TRBV20-1	.	TRBJ2-1	.	CSAGRDARLNEQFF	TGCAGTGCGGGCCGGGACGCTAGACTCAATGAGCAGTTCTTC
TRBV27	TRBD1	TRBJ1-6	.	CASSLSTYRDRGPNSPLHF	TGTGCCAGCAGTTTATCTACTTACCGGGACAGGGGGCCGAATTCACCCCTCCACTTT
TRBV9	.	TRBJ2-7	.	CASSVVDGGEGQYF	TGTGCCAGCAGCGTAGTCGACGGGGGCGAGGGGCAGTACTTC
TRBV7-2	TRBD2	TRBJ2-5	few	CASSLDWTSETQYF	TGTGCCAGCAGCTTAGATTGGACTAGCGAGACCCAGTACTTC
TRBV3-1	TRBD1	TRBJ2-5	few	CASSQVPFYGTGSQETQYF	TGTGCCAGCAGCCAAGTCCCCTTCTACGGGACAGGGAGTCAAGAGACCCAGTACTTC
TRBV9	.	TRBJ1-5	few	CASSVDGGFREPQHF	TGTGCCAGCAGCGTAGACGGAGGGTTCCGTGAGCCCCAGCATTTT
TRBV7-3	.	TRBJ2-1	few	CASSLMSNEQFF	TGTGCCAGCAGCTTAATGTCTAATGAGCAGTTCTTC
TRBV3-1	.	TRBJ2-3	once	CASSHPRGLSTDTQYF	TGTGCCAGCAGCCACCCGCGGGGGCTTAGCACAGATACGCAGTATTTT